Listed below are T cell receptor beta chains from one sample, sequenced in a study of blood T cell repertoires in COVID-19. TCRdb's copy holds only in-frame clones and misses some; the assay was immunoSEQ multiplex PCR. The sample holds under 250,000 clones, nearly 90% seen once. The sequenced material came from PBMCs or T cells enriched from blood (not recorded which). The receptors here all came from a woman aged 25 to 45 with acute COVID-19. Each CDR3 is given with its conserved first and last residue. D genes are given only for firm matches. Size tells how often a clone was seen (once, few, many) or the class of an expanded clone, and some rows leave it out.

clone size	D gene	J gene	V gene	CDR3 protein	CDR3 DNA
-	TRBD1	TRBJ2-3	TRBV5-6	CASRQGDTQYF	TGTGCCAGCCGACAGGGAGATACGCAGTATTTT
-	-	TRBJ2-7	TRBV4-3	CASSQEVGGWGSYEQYF	TGCGCCAGCAGCCAAGAGGTTGGAGGATGGGGATCCTACGAGCAGTACTTC
-	TRBD1	TRBJ1-4	TRBV28	CASMPGTGKYEKLFF	TGTGCCAGCATGCCCGGGACAGGGAAATATGAAAAACTGTTTTTT
-	TRBD1	TRBJ1-6	TRBV2	CASSLGQGGSPLHF	TGTGCCAGCAGCCTGGGACAGGGGGGATCACCCCTCCACTTT
-	TRBD2	TRBJ2-7	TRBV2	CASIRGGEQYF	TGTGCCAGCATACGCGGGGGCGAGCAGTACTTC
-	-	TRBJ1-1	TRBV30	CAWNAPRGTEAFF	TGTGCCTGGAACGCCCCTCGGGGCACTGAAGCTTTCTTT
once	-	TRBJ1-5	TRBV5-1	CASSLGGEDQPQHF	TGCGCCAGCAGCTTGGGGGGGGAGGATCAGCCCCAGCATTTT
-	TRBD2	TRBJ2-5	TRBV7-3	CASSLASSGGTKQETQYF	TGTGCCAGCAGCTTAGCTTCTAGCGGGGGGACGAAACAAGAGACCCAGTACTTC
-	TRBD2	TRBJ2-5	TRBV9	CASSDAGGPQETQYF	TGTGCCAGCAGCGATGCGGGGGGGCCCCAAGAGACCCAGTACTTC
-	-	TRBJ1-6	TRBV19	CASSIDFELKSSYNSPLHF	TGTGCCAGTAGTATAGATTTTGAACTCAAGAGCTCCTATAATTCACCCCTCCACTTT
-	-	TRBJ1-2	TRBV6-2/TRBV6-3	CASSYSKQINYGYTF	TGTGCCAGCAGTTACTCGAAACAGATTAACTATGGCTACACCTTC
once	-	TRBJ1-2	TRBV29-1	CSALGQGTANYGYTF	TGCAGCGCTCTTGGGCAGGGTACAGCTAACTATGGCTACACCTTC
-	-	TRBJ1-1	TRBV28	CASSLWATVGAFF	TGTGCCAGCAGTTTATGGGCCACAGTAGGAGCTTTCTTT
-	-	TRBJ1-3	TRBV5-1	CASSLAPPRFGNTIYF	TGCGCCAGCAGCTTGGCCCCCCCGAGGTTTGGAAACACCATATATTTT
-	-	TRBJ1-1	TRBV18	CASSPGSPNTEAFF	TGTGCCAGCTCACCAGGGAGTCCGAACACTGAAGCTTTCTTT
-	-	TRBJ2-7	TRBV28	CASAGIERGYEQYF	TGTGCCAGCGCTGGGATTGAAAGGGGCTACGAGCAGTACTTC
-	-	TRBJ1-2	TRBV5-5	CASSLGTGRGYTF	TGTGCCAGCAGCTTGGGTACAGGGAGAGGCTACACCTTC
-	-	TRBJ1-5	TRBV6-2/TRBV6-3	CASSYSGRQPQHF	TGTGCCAGCAGTTACTCAGGGAGACAGCCCCAGCATTTT
few	TRBD1	TRBJ1-6	TRBV10-2	CASSEWSWDRVNSPLHF	TGCGCCAGCAGTGAATGGAGTTGGGACAGGGTAAATTCACCCCTCCACTTT
once	-	TRBJ1-1	TRBV7-2	CASSFSPRGFTEAFF	TGTGCCAGCAGCTTTAGCCCCCGGGGTTTCACTGAAGCTTTCTTT
-	TRBD2	TRBJ2-7	TRBV19	CASGGGRAFEQYF	TGTGCCAGTGGGGGGGGTAGGGCATTCGAGCAGTACTTC
-	-	TRBJ2-3	TRBV7-2	CASSIGVTSTDTQYF	TGTGCCAGCAGCATCGGGGTTACCAGCACAGATACGCAGTATTTT
-	-	TRBJ1-1	TRBV29-1	CSVGQGNTEAFF	TGCAGCGTTGGCCAGGGGAACACTGAAGCTTTCTTT
-	-	TRBJ1-2	TRBV10-3	CAISENEAANYGYTF	TGTGCCATCAGTGAGAATGAGGCGGCCAACTATGGCTACACCTTC
-	TRBD1	TRBJ1-2	TRBV25-1	CASHPDRVDYGYTF	TGTGCCAGCCACCCGGACAGGGTTGACTATGGCTACACCTTC
once	TRBD1	TRBJ1-5	TRBV24-1	CATSGGTGGAGQPQHF	TGTGCCACCAGTGGCGGGACAGGGGGCGCGGGTCAGCCCCAGCATTTT
-	-	TRBJ2-7	TRBV29-1	CSVGAARGYEQYF	TGCAGCGTTGGAGCGGCCAGGGGCTACGAGCAGTACTTC
-	-	TRBJ1-6	TRBV2	CASSDRGAYSPLHF	TGTGCCAGCAGTGACAGGGGAGCATACTCACCCCTCCACTTT
-	TRBD1	TRBJ2-7	TRBV19	CASKGQMSSYEQYF	TGTGCCAGTAAGGGACAGATGTCCTCCTACGAGCAGTACTTC
-	TRBD2	TRBJ2-5	TRBV7-6	CASSFFAGGNQETQYF	TGTGCCAGCAGCTTTTTTGCGGGGGGGAATCAAGAGACCCAGTACTTC
-	-	TRBJ1-1	TRBV18	CASSPGFQVYTEAFF	TGTGCCAGCTCACCAGGCTTTCAGGTGTACACTGAAGCTTTCTTT
-	-	TRBJ2-6	TRBV3-1/TRBV3-2	CASSQRGSGANVLTF	TGTGCCAGCAGCCAAAGGGGGTCTGGGGCCAACGTCCTGACTTTC
-	-	TRBJ1-5	TRBV30	CAWSVERVNQPQHF	TGTGCCTGGAGTGTAGAACGGGTCAATCAGCCCCAGCATTTT
-	-	TRBJ1-1	TRBV5-4	CASSLEWGGYTEAFF	TGTGCCAGCAGCCTAGAATGGGGGGGCTACACTGAAGCTTTCTTT
few	TRBD1	TRBJ1-5	TRBV19	CASSIMGQGGDQPQHF	TGTGCCAGTAGTATCATGGGACAGGGGGGGGATCAGCCCCAGCATTTT
few	-	TRBJ2-1	TRBV5-1	CASSSPELAPYNEQFF	TGCGCCAGCAGCTCCCCCGAACTAGCCCCCTACAATGAGCAGTTCTTC
-	-	TRBJ1-6	TRBV3-1/TRBV3-2	CASSQAQGYNSPLHF	TGTGCCAGCAGCCAAGCACAGGGATATAATTCACCCCTCCACTTT
-	-	TRBJ1-1	TRBV19	CASSIGGATEAFF	TGTGCCAGTAGTATTGGGGGGGCCACTGAAGCTTTCTTT
-	TRBD1	TRBJ2-7	TRBV11-2	CASSLYRDRVLEQYF	TGTGCCAGCAGCTTATATAGGGACAGGGTCCTCGAGCAGTACTTC
-	-	TRBJ1-2	TRBV18	CASSPDISYNYGYTF	TGTGCCAGCTCACCGGACATCTCCTATAACTATGGCTACACCTTC
-	TRBD1	TRBJ1-2	TRBV10-1	CASRRITGTGGAFEGYTF	TGCGCCAGCCGAAGAATAACGGGGACAGGGGGCGCGTTTGAGGGCTACACCTTC